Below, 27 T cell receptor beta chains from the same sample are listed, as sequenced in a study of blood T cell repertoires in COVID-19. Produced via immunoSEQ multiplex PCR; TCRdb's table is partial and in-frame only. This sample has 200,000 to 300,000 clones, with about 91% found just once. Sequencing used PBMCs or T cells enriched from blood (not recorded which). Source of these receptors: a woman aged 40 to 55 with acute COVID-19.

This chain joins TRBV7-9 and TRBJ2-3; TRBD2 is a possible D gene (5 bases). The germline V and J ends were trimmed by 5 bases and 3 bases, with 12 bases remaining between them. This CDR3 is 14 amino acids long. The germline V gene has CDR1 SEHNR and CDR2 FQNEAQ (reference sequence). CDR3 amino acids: CASSRRGLTDTQYF. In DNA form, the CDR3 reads TGTGCCAGCAGCCGGCGAGGGTTGACAGATACGCAGTATTTT.

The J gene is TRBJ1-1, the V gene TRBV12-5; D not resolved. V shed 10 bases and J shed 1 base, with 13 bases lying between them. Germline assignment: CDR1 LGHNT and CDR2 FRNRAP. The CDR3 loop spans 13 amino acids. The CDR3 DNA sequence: TGTGCTACTCCGGGGATGGGGAACACTGAAGCTTTCTTT. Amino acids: CATPGMGNTEAFF.

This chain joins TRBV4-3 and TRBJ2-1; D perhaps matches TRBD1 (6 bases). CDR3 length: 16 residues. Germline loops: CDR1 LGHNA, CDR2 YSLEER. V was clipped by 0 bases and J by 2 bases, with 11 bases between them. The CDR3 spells CASSQDYRTAYNEQFF. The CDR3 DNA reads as TGCGCCAGCAGCCAAGATTATAGGACAGCCTACAATGAGCAGTTCTTC.

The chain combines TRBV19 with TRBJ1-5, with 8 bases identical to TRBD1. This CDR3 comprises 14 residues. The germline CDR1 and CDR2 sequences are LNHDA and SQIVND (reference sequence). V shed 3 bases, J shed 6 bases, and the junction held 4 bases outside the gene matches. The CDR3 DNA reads TGTGCCAGTAGTATTAACAGGGGGGGTCAGCCCCAGCATTTT. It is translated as CASSINRGGQPQHF.

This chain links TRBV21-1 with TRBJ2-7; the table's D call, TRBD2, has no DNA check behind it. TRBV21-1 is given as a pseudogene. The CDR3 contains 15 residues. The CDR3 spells CASSKTSGAPYEQYV. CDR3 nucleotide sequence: TGTGCCAGCAGCAAAACTAGCGGGGCACCCTACGAGCAGTACGTC.

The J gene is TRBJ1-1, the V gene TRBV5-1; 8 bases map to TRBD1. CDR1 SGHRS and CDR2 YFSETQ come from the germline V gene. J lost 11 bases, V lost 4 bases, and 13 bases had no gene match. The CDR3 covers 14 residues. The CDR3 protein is CASSLGGQGGEAFF. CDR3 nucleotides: TGCGCCAGCAGCCTGGGCGGACAGGGAGGGGAGGCTTTCTTT.

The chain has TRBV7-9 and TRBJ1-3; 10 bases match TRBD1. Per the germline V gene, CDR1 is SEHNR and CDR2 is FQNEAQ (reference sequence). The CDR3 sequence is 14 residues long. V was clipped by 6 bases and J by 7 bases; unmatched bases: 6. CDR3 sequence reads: CASRQGTGDNTIYF. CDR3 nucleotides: TGTGCCAGCAGGCAGGGGACAGGGGACAACACCATATATTTT.

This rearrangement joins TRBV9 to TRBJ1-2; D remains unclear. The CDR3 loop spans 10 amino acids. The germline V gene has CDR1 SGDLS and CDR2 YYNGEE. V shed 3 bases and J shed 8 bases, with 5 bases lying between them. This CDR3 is CASSGRGYTF. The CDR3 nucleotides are TGTGCCAGCAGCGGGAGGGGCTACACCTTC.

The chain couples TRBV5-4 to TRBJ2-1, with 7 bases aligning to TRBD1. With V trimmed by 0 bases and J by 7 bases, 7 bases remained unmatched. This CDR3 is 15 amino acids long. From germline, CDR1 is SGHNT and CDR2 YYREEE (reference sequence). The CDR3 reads CASSLVDREGNEQFF. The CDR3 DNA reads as TGTGCCAGCAGCTTGGTCGACAGGGAAGGAAATGAGCAGTTCTTC.

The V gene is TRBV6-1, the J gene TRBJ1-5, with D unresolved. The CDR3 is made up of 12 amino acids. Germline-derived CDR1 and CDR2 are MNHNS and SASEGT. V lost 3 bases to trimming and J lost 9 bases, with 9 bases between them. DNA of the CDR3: TGTGCCAGCAGTGATGTCGTCTCGCCCCAGCATTTT. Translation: CASSDVVSPQHF.

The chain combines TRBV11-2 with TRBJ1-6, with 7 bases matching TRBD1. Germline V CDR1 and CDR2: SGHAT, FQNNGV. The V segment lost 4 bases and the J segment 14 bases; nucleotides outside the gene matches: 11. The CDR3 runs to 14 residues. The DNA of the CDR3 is TGTGCCAGCAGCTCCTGGGACAGCGCGAGGTCCCTCCACTTT. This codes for CASSSWDSARSLHF.

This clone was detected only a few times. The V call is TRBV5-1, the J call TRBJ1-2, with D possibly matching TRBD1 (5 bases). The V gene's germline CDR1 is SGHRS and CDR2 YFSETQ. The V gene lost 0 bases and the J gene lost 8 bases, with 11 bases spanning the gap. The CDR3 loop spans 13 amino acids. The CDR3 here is CASSLGRGQGYTF. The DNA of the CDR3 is TGCGCCAGCAGCTTGGGGAGGGGCCAGGGCTACACCTTC.

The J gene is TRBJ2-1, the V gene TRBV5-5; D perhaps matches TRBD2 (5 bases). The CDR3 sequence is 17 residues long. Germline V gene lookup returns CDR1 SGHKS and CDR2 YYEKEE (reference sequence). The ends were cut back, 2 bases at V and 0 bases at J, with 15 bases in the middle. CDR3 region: CASSFQLAASSYNEQFF. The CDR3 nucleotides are TGTGCCAGCAGCTTCCAGCTAGCAGCCAGCTCCTACAATGAGCAGTTCTTC.

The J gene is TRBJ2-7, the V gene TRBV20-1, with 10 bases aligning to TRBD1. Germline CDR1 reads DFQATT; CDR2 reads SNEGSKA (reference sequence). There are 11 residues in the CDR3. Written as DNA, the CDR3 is TGCAGCGGACAGGGGGCCTACGAGCAGTACTTC. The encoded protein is CSGQGAYEQYF.

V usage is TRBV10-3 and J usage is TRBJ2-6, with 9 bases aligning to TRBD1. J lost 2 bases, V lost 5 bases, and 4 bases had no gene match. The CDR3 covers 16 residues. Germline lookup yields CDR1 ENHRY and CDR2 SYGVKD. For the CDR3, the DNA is TGTGCCATCAGTCCCGGGACAGGGACTGGGGCCAACGTCCTGACTTTC. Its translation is CAISPGTGTGANVLTF.

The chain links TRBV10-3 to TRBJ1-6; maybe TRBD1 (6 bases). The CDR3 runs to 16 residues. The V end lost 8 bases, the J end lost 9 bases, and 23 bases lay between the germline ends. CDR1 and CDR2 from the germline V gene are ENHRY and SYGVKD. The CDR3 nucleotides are TGTGCCATCCCAATCCCCAAATCAGGGGTAAGTTCACCCCTCCACTTT. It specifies CAIPIPKSGVSSPLHF.

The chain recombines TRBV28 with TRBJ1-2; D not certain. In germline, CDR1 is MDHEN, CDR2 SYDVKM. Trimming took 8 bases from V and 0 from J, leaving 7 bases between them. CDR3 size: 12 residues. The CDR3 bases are TGTGCCAGCGTAACAACTAACTATGGCTACACCTTC. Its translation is CASVTTNYGYTF.

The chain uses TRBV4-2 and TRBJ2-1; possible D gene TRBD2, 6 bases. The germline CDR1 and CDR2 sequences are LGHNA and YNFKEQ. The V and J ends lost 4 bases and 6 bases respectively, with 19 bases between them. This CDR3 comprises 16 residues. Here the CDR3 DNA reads TGTGCCAGCAGCCGTAGACGACTAGTTACCGGCAATGAGCAGTTCTTC. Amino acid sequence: CASSRRRLVTGNEQFF.

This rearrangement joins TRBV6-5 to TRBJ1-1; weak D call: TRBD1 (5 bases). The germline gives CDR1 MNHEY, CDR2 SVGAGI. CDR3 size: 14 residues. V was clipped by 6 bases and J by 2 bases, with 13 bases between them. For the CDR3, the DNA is TGTGCCAGCAGCTACACGGACATTAACACTGAAGCTTTCTTT. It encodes CASSYTDINTEAFF.

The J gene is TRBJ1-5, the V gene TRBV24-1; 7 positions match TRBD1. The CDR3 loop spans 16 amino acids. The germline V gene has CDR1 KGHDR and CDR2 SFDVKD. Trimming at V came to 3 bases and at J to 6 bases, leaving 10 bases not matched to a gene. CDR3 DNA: TGTGCCACCAGTGATGGCCGCTGGGGGACAGTTCAGCCCCAGCATTTT. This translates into CATSDGRWGTVQPQHF.

The CDR3 nucleotides are TGTGCCAGCAGTACCCAAACGGGGAGGGGAACAGATACGCAGTATTTT. It codes for CASSTQTGRGTDTQYF. The chain recombines TRBV9 with TRBJ2-3; 7 nucleotides line up with TRBD2. Looked up from germline, CDR1 is SGDLS and CDR2 is YYNGEE. The CDR3 totals 16 residues. V shed 5 bases and J 3 bases; nucleotides not matched to a gene: 12.

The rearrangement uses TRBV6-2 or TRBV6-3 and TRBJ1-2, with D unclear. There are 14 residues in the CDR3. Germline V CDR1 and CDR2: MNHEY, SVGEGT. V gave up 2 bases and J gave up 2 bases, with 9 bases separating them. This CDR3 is CASSYGLQNYGYTF. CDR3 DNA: TGTGCCAGCAGTTACGGTCTGCAGAACTATGGCTACACCTTC.

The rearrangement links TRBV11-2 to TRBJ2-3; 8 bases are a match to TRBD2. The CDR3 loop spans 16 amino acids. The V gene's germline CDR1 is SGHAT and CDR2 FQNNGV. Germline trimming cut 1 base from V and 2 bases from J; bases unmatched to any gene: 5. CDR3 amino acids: CASSLAGRGVTDTQYF. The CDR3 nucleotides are TGTGCCAGCAGCTTAGCAGGGCGGGGGGTCACAGATACGCAGTATTTT.

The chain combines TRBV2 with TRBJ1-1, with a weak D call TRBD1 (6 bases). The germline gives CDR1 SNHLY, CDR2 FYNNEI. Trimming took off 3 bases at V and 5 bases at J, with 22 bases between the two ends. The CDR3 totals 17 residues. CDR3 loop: CASSELRITGKSTEAFF. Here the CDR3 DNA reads TGTGCCAGCAGTGAGCTTCGGATCACAGGGAAAAGTACTGAAGCTTTCTTT.

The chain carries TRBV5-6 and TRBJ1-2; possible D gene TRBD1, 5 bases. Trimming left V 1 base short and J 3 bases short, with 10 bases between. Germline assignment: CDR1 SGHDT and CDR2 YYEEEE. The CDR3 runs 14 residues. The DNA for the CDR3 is TGTGCCAGCAGCTTGTTTCAGACAGACTATGGCTACACCTTC. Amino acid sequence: CASSLFQTDYGYTF.

The CDR3 loop is CASSRSAGTDEAFF. The CDR3 DNA reads TGCGCCAGCAGCCGTTCTGCCGGGACAGATGAAGCTTTCTTT. This chain connects TRBV5-1 to TRBJ1-1; the match to TRBD1 covers 7 bases. Trimming cost V 4 bases and J 7 bases; bases outside gene matches: 10. CDR1 SGHRS and CDR2 YFSETQ come from the germline V gene. The CDR3 extends over 14 amino acids.

CDR3 sequence reads: CASSPGLPETQYF. CDR3 nucleotides: TGTGCCAGCAGCCCGGGACTTCCGGAGACCCAGTACTTC. The rearrangement uses TRBV5-4 and TRBJ2-5, with D perhaps matching TRBD2 (6 bases). V lost 4 bases and J 5 bases, leaving 12 bases between the germline ends. There are 13 residues in the CDR3. Germline V CDR1 and CDR2: SGHNT, YYREEE (reference sequence).